This TCR beta chain is drawn from a study of T-cell reconstitution after alpha-beta-depleted transplantation in children. This sample's TCRbeta library carried unique molecular identifier barcodes. Via MiXCR, TCRdb re-called the PCR reads, giving one row per CDR3 protein. The table has 250,000 to 350,000 distinct CDR3 sequences, around 25% seen once. Ten or more counts support this clonotype. Its antigen is unidentified. The length of the CDR3 is 14 residues. Germline V gene data show CDR1 as SGHRS and CDR2 as YFSETQ. V was trimmed by 1 base and J by 2 bases, leaving 10 bases between them. Study-level findings and limits: After one year, T-cell counts and TCRbeta diversity mostly came from new T cells. Several hundred expanded graft clones reportedly were the source of alpha-beta T cells about two months after transplant. After transplant, high TCRbeta diversity at day 60 in some patients arose from surviving recipient T cells and thymic progenitors.

The chain uses TRBV5-1 and TRBJ2-7; D may correspond to TRBD1 or TRBD2 (5 bases each). The specimen comprised PBMCs, mostly from graft donor cells, sampled 180 days after TCRalphabeta/CD19-depleted stem cell transplant. This receptor was taken from a male patient between 10 and 17 years old who had a stem cell transplant for acute lymphoblastic leukemia, so the T cells may come from the graft donor. The CDR3 nucleotides read TGCGCCAGCAGCTTGACAGGACTTACCTACGAGCAGTACTTC. It translates to CASSLTGLTYEQYF.